The 21 T cell receptor beta chains below all came from one sample that was sequenced in a study of TIL therapy for anti-PD-1-resistant metastatic lung cancer. Regarding time point: pre-treatment sample, taken before nivolumab and TIL therapy. The libraries were made with immunoSEQ v3. The table came from immunoSEQ multiplex PCR; TCRdb's copy has only in-frame clones and leaves some out. The sample includes tens of thousands of clones, around 68% of them seen just once. Sequences were derived from blood, sampled at baseline. All receptors derive from a person between 30 and 80 years old with non-small cell lung cancer.

The CDR3 loop reads CAWSRTGWNINTEAFF. The DNA for the CDR3 is TGTGCCTGGAGTCGGACAGGCTGGAATATTAACACTGAAGCTTTCTTT. The chain couples TRBV30 to TRBJ1-1; 7 bases line up with TRBD1. V was clipped by 2 bases and J by 2 bases; unmatched bases: 11. CDR1 GTSNPN and CDR2 SVGIG come from the germline V gene (reference sequence). The CDR3 is 16 residues long. Combining the CDR3 with reference TRBV30 and TRBJ1-1 gives the whole variable domain SQTIHQWPATLVQPVGSPLSLECTVEGTSNPNLYWYRQAAGRGLQLLFYSVGIGQISSEVPQNLSASRPQDRQFILSSKKLLLSDSGFYLCAWSRTGWNINTEAFFGQGTRLTVV.

J is TRBJ1-2 and V is TRBV27; D is ambiguous. Germline CDR1 is MNHEY and CDR2 is SMNVEV (reference sequence). V was trimmed by 5 bases and J by 4 bases, leaving 11 bases between them. The CDR3 length is 13 residues. CDR3 amino acids: CASSASRGYGYTF. The CDR3 DNA reads as TGTGCCAGCAGTGCTTCCCGGGGCTATGGCTACACCTTC.

This clone was seen a single time. The gene calls are TRBV19 and TRBJ2-1; 9 bases match TRBD2. Trimming removed 3 bases from V and 2 bases from J; junction bases left unmatched: 5. Germline V gene data show CDR1 as LNHDA and CDR2 as SQIVND (reference sequence). This CDR3 has 16 residues. The DNA for the CDR3 is TGTGCCAGTAGTATTTTCGGCGGGAGGGCCTACAATGAGCAGTTCTTC. It is translated as CASSIFGGRAYNEQFF.

A few counts support this clone. The chain carries TRBV7-9 and TRBJ1-2; unclear D gene. Germline values: CDR1 SEHNR, CDR2 FQNEAQ (reference sequence). The germline V and J ends were trimmed by 8 bases and 7 bases, with 14 bases remaining between them. The CDR3 contains 12 residues. The CDR3 DNA sequence: TGTGCCAGCGCGAAGGGCGTAGCTGGCTACACCTTC. Translated, it gives CASAKGVAGYTF.

The CDR3 DNA is TGTGCCAGCAGCTCTAGCTTGGCGCAGTTCTTC. It translates to CASSSSLAQFF. The chain has TRBV7-9 and TRBJ2-1; D might be TRBD2 (5 bases). The CDR3 has 11 residues. Germline V gene data show CDR1 as SEHNR and CDR2 as FQNEAQ (reference sequence). Trimming stripped 4 bases from V and 12 bases from J, with 10 bases between.

This clone appeared a few times. V is TRBV5-4 and J is TRBJ2-7; no clear D gene. The germline CDR1 and CDR2 sequences are SGHNT and YYREEE (reference sequence). CDR3 length: 15 residues. V lost 4 bases to trimming and J lost 0 bases, with 14 bases between them. The CDR3 nucleotides read TGTGCCAGCAGCGAATCGTCGGACGCCTCCTACGAGCAGTACTTC. It encodes CASSESSDASYEQYF.

The rearrangement uses TRBV30 and TRBJ2-1; TRBD1 matches 7 bases. Germline V lookup: CDR1 GTSNPN, CDR2 SVGIG (reference sequence). J gave up 1 base and V 3 bases, and 3 bases lay outside the gene matches. The CDR3 has 14 residues. CDR3 sequence: CAWRPRGSYNEQFF. DNA of the CDR3: TGTGCCTGGAGGCCCAGGGGGTCCTACAATGAGCAGTTCTTC.

The chain is built from TRBV27 and TRBJ1-2; no definite D call. This CDR3 is built from 14 residues. Looked up from germline, CDR1 is MNHEY and CDR2 is SMNVEV (reference sequence). V shed 5 bases and J shed 8 bases, with 18 bases lying between them. The chain's CDR3 is CASSNIATGLGYTF. In DNA form, the CDR3 reads TGTGCCAGCAGTAATATCGCGACCGGGCTGGGCTACACCTTC.

The V gene is TRBV6-6, the J gene TRBJ2-5; D perhaps matches TRBD1 (6 bases). The V gene lost 2 bases and the J gene lost 5 bases, with 12 bases spanning the gap. Per germline, CDR1 MNHNY and CDR2 SVGAGI (reference sequence). CDR3 length equals 14 residues. The CDR3 sequence is CASSYGQLGETQYF. The CDR3 DNA follows: TGTGCCAGCAGTTACGGACAGCTAGGGGAGACCCAGTACTTC.

The CDR3 nucleotides read TGCGCCAGCAGCTTGGCCAAGACAGGCTACACAGATACGCAGTATTTT. Residues: CASSLAKTGYTDTQYF. The chain couples TRBV5-1 to TRBJ2-3; D might be TRBD1 (6 bases). V lost 0 bases to trimming and J lost 2 bases, with 13 bases between them. CDR3 length: 16 residues. Germline CDR1 is SGHRS and CDR2 is YFSETQ.

This chain joins TRBV27 and TRBJ2-2; D ambiguous. The germline V gene encodes CDR1 MNHEY and CDR2 SMNVEV (reference sequence). V was pared by 5 bases and J by 3 bases, with 16 bases between. The CDR3 length is 16 residues. The DNA for the CDR3 is TGTGCCAGCAGTCTTGAGTGGGCATCGGACACCGGGGAGCTGTTTTTT. Amino acid sequence: CASSLEWASDTGELFF.

This chain links TRBV11-2 with TRBJ2-7, with 8 positions matching TRBD2. V shed 3 bases and J 2 bases; nucleotides not matched to a gene: 6. Per the germline V gene, CDR1 is SGHAT and CDR2 is FQNNGV. This CDR3 contains 15 residues. CDR3 DNA sequence: TGTGCCAGCAGCTTCCTAACGGGACTAGCCTACGAGCAGTACTTC. Translating gives CASSFLTGLAYEQYF.

This rearrangement joins TRBV7-8 to TRBJ1-5; possible D gene TRBD1, 5 bases. Germline V lookup: CDR1 SGHVS, CDR2 FQNEAQ. V was cut by 8 bases and J by 4 bases, with 12 bases left in between. The CDR3 sequence is 13 residues long. This CDR3 is CASRRQNNQPQHF. DNA for the CDR3: TGTGCCAGCCGAAGACAGAATAATCAGCCCCAGCATTTT.

This chain uses TRBV30 with TRBJ2-4; D might be TRBD1 (5 bases). CDR1 is GTSNPN and CDR2 is SVGIG in the germline V gene (reference sequence). This CDR3 comprises 13 residues. Deletions cut 5 bases from V and 8 bases from J, with 16 bases between. The CDR3, as DNA: TGTGCCTGGGGACACAAAGGGGTGGACATTCAGTACTTC. Protein sequence: CAWGHKGVDIQYF.

The V and J genes are TRBV9 and TRBJ2-5; no firm D call. V gave up 0 bases and J gave up 5 bases, with 11 bases separating them. CDR3 length: 14 amino acids. Germline assignment: CDR1 SGDLS and CDR2 YYNGEE. The CDR3 region has the DNA TGTGCCAGCAGCGTAGGGCTAATCCCGGAGACCCAGTACTTC. This encodes CASSVGLIPETQYF.

This clone was seen a single time. The chain is built from TRBV6-1 and TRBJ1-2; the D gene is possibly TRBD1 (6 bases). V was pared by 4 bases and J by 1 base, with 10 bases between. CDR1 and CDR2 (germline): MNHNS, SASEGT. This CDR3 comprises 14 residues. The CDR3 nucleotides are TGTGCCAGCAGTGTCGACAGGAGTAACTATGGCTACACCTTC. This sequence encodes CASSVDRSNYGYTF.

The rearrangement joins TRBV5-1 to TRBJ2-6; D is unclear. The CDR3 extends over 14 amino acids. The germline CDR1 and CDR2 sequences are SGHRS and YFSETQ. With 4 bases removed from V and 1 base from J, the gap between germline ends came to 6 bases. CDR3 in amino acids: CASSLPSGANVLTF. The CDR3, as DNA: TGCGCCAGCAGCCTACCATCTGGGGCCAACGTCCTGACTTTC.

The sample holds a few counts of this clone. This chain links TRBV5-1 with TRBJ1-2; 10 bases align to TRBD1. V lost 4 bases to trimming and J lost 6 bases; unmatched junction nucleotides: 6. Germline V gene lookup returns CDR1 SGHRS and CDR2 YFSETQ. This CDR3 comprises 14 residues. The CDR3 loop is CASSLGQGSHGYTF. DNA for the CDR3: TGCGCCAGCAGCCTGGGACAGGGGTCCCATGGCTACACCTTC. Combining the CDR3 with reference TRBV5-1 and TRBJ1-2 gives the whole variable domain KAGVTQTPRYLIKTRGQQVTLSCSPISGHRSVSWYQQTPGQGLQFLFEYFSETQRNKGNFPGRFSGRQFSNSRSEMNVSTLELGDSALYLCASSLGQGSHGYTFGSGTRLTVV.

This chain connects TRBV7-9 to TRBJ2-1; TRBD2 aligns across 11 bases. V gave up 2 bases and J gave up 5 bases; unmatched junction bases: 5. The length of the CDR3 is 16 residues. CDR1 is SEHNR and CDR2 is FQNEAQ in the germline V gene (reference sequence). This CDR3 is CASSLTSGSVHNEQFF. Here the CDR3 DNA reads TGTGCCAGCAGCTTAACTAGCGGGAGCGTACACAATGAGCAGTTCTTC.

V and J are TRBV7-8 and TRBJ1-5; D is uncertain. Germline-derived CDR1 and CDR2 are SGHVS and FQNEAQ. Trimming removed 0 bases at V and 0 bases at J, with 6 bases between. CDR3 length: 15 amino acids. The CDR3 loop reads CASSLAAHSNQPQHF. The CDR3 bases are TGTGCCAGCAGCTTAGCGGCCCATAGCAATCAGCCCCAGCATTTT. The full variable domain, in which reference TRBV7-8 and TRBJ1-5 provide the parts outside the CDR3, is GAGVSQSPRYKVAKRGQDVALRCDPISGHVSLFWYQQALGQGPEFLTYFQNEAQLDKSGLPSDRFFAERPEGSVSTLKIQRTQQEDSAVYLCASSLAAHSNQPQHFGDGTRLSIL.

The J gene is TRBJ2-7, the V gene TRBV11-2; D may be TRBD2 (5 bases). Germline CDR1 and CDR2: SGHAT and FQNNGV. This CDR3 comprises 14 residues. V was trimmed by 2 bases and J by 6 bases, leaving 14 bases between them. CDR3 DNA: TGTGCCAGCAGCTTACCCGGGATCGTGCGCGAGCAGTACTTC. Translation: CASSLPGIVREQYF.